This TCR beta chain was captured by sequencing in a study of radiotherapy plus CTLA-4 blockade in lung cancer. This CDR3 has 17 residues. V trimming: 1 base; J trimming: 3 bases; junction bases outside the gene matches: 5. Germline V CDR1 and CDR2: LNHNV, YYDKDF (reference sequence). Data came from immunoSEQ multiplex PCR; TCRdb stores just in-frame clones and leaves some out. This sample yields around 59,000 clones, of which about three quarters are seen a single time; 4% belongs to the top ten. This specimen consisted of peripheral blood, obtained from a patient treated with radiotherapy plus ipilimumab. The rearrangement joins TRBV15 to TRBJ2-2, with 10 bases identical to TRBD1. The TCR originated in a human donor with non-small cell lung cancer who had a partial response to radiotherapy plus ipilimumab. The CDR3 here is CATSRAPGQGYTGELFF. The CDR3 nucleotides are TGTGCCACCAGCAGAGCGCCGGGACAGGGGTACACCGGGGAGCTGTTTTTT.